This record concerns one TCR beta chain sequence. This CDR3 has 12 amino acids. Trimming left V 2 bases short and J 5 bases short, with 4 bases between. CDR1 is MNHEY, CDR2 SVGAGI, per germline. The data are from a study of blood T cell repertoires in COVID-19. Study in general: COVID-19 samples, acute and convalescent, were from the United States, Italy and Spain. Nucleic acid was either cDNA or gDNA, and it came from T cells, B-cell-depleted T cells, or PBMCs.

The authors' processing: Estimation of nucleated cell counts relied on the amplification of reference gene primers. Measured with immunoSEQ multiplex PCR; TCRdb has only the in-frame clones, and not every one. Clone size and V and J calls were adopted from that table, with D and trimming inferred from the DNA. Of fewer than 80,000 clones listed, roughly 76% are singletons. The sequenced sample consisted of peripheral blood. This chain links TRBV6-5 with TRBJ2-1, with no clear D. The source of this sequence is a human donor in a cohort sampled during active COVID-19. CDR3 amino acids: CASSYQDNEQFF. The DNA of the CDR3 is TGTGCCAGCAGTTACCAGGACAATGAGCAGTTCTTC.